These T cell receptor beta chains were read from a single sample in a study of blood T cells in healthy people across ages. Via MiXCR, TCRdb re-called the 5' RACE reads, giving one row per CDR3 protein. The table lists 1.2 million to 1.5 million distinct CDR3 sequences, around 42% of them singletons, with 7.9% in the top ten. The sample was blood. The receptors come from a woman between 18 and 29 years old in good health. CDR3s include the opening cysteine and the closing phenylalanine or tryptophan. The order of the fields is V gene, J gene, CDR3 protein.

v_call: TRBV7-2; j_call: TRBJ2-7; cdr3_aa: CASSLEPHHSYEQYF
v_call: TRBV12-3/TRBV12-4; j_call: TRBJ2-1; cdr3_aa: CASSPIHSQGTDNEQFF
v_call: TRBV2; j_call: TRBJ2-7; cdr3_aa: CASRSTGGASYEQYF
v_call: TRBV18; j_call: TRBJ2-7; cdr3_aa: CASSPPDRGTSYEQYF
v_call: TRBV20-1; j_call: TRBJ1-2; cdr3_aa: CSARPGTSYGYTF
v_call: TRBV25-1; j_call: TRBJ1-1; cdr3_aa: CASIGRGPGNTEAFF
v_call: TRBV5-1; j_call: TRBJ2-5; cdr3_aa: CASSLAEMDTLPQETQYF
v_call: TRBV7-8; j_call: TRBJ2-1; cdr3_aa: CASSLAGLRGDEQFF
v_call: TRBV15; j_call: TRBJ2-5; cdr3_aa: CATRIGSQETQYF
v_call: TRBV3-1; j_call: TRBJ1-4; cdr3_aa: CASSRSGSSNEKLFF